What follows are 13 T cell receptor beta chains derived from one specimen sequenced in a study of blood T cell repertoires in COVID-19. The assay was immunoSEQ multiplex PCR, and TCRdb's table has in-frame clones only and misses some. Seen here are fewer than 300,000 clones, around three quarters observed once, and the top ten hold over 3%. The specimen sequenced was peripheral blood. The receptor source for this set is a woman over 75 with acute or convalescent COVID-19.

The chain uses TRBV6-5 and TRBJ1-1; D is undetermined. Germline values: CDR1 MNHEY, CDR2 SVGAGI. V gave up 6 bases and J gave up 5 bases, with 13 bases separating them. The CDR3 has 13 residues. CDR3 amino acids: CASREVVGTEAFF. The CDR3 DNA is TGTGCCAGCAGGGAGGTAGTAGGAACTGAAGCTTTCTTT.

The J gene is TRBJ2-7, the V gene TRBV5-1, with TRBD2 as a possible D gene (5 bases). Germline assignment: CDR1 SGHRS and CDR2 YFSETQ. V was shortened by 1 base and J by 4 bases, with 12 bases between the two germline ends. This CDR3 has 14 residues. The CDR3 nucleotides read TGCGCCAGCAGCTTGCAGGATAGCGAGTACGAGCAGTACTTC. Its translation: CASSLQDSEYEQYF.

CDR3 in DNA: TGTGCCAGCAGCCCGACTAGCGGGATTCAACGGGGGAATGAGCAGTTCTTC. This translates into CASSPTSGIQRGNEQFF. This sequence joins TRBV3-1 (or the pseudogene TRBV3-2) and TRBJ2-1; 11 bases align to TRBD2. Losses at the gene ends were 4 bases for V and 7 bases for J; bases not matched to a gene: 12. Germline-derived CDR1 and CDR2 are LGHDT and YNNKEL (reference sequence). This CDR3 is 17 amino acids long.

This clone was detected a few times. The chain has TRBV30 and TRBJ2-1; the D is unclear. CDR1 and CDR2 from the germline V gene are GTSNPN and SVGIG (reference sequence). The CDR3 extends over 13 amino acids. Trimming took off 5 bases at V and 7 bases at J, with 15 bases between the two ends. CDR3 region: CAWAADTPNEQFF. The CDR3 nucleotides are TGTGCCTGGGCCGCCGACACCCCAAATGAGCAGTTCTTC.

V gene TRBV29-1 combines with J gene TRBJ1-1, with TRBD1 as a possible D gene (5 bases). CDR3 size: 13 residues. The V gene's germline CDR1 is SQVTM and CDR2 ANQGSEA. Trimming pared 6 bases from V and 3 bases from J, leaving 14 bases between. The CDR3 coding sequence is TGCAGCGTGAGGGGACTCGGGGACACTGAAGCTTTCTTT. Protein sequence: CSVRGLGDTEAFF.

This rearrangement joins TRBV2 to TRBJ1-1; 7 nucleotides agree with TRBD1. Trimming removed 4 bases from V and 11 bases from J; junction bases left unmatched: 7. The CDR3 sequence is 12 residues long. Germline values: CDR1 SNHLY, CDR2 FYNNEI. The CDR3 nucleotides are TGTGCCAGCAGTGGACAGGGTGAGAGGGCTTTCTTT. Encoded protein: CASSGQGERAFF.

The gene calls are TRBV19 and TRBJ2-3, with 13 bases identical to TRBD2. V was clipped by 5 bases and J by 12 bases; unmatched bases: 8. The CDR3 is 14 residues long. CDR1 is LNHDA and CDR2 is SQIVND in the germline V gene (reference sequence). CDR3 protein: CASSPWTSGSIQYF. The CDR3 DNA reads as TGTGCCAGTAGTCCTTGGACTAGCGGGAGTATACAGTATTTT. The whole variable domain, remainder taken from reference TRBV19 and TRBJ2-3, is DGGITQSPKYLFRKEGQNVTLSCEQNLNHDAMYWYRQDPGQGLRLIYYSQIVNDFQKGDIAEGYSVSREKKESFPLTVTSAQKNPTAFYLCASSPWTSGSIQYFGPGTRLTVL.

This clone is a singleton in its sample. The chain has TRBV27 and TRBJ2-7; the match to TRBD1 covers 7 bases. Trimming took 6 bases from V and 5 from J; bases not matched to a gene: 13. Germline CDR1 is MNHEY and CDR2 is SMNVEV (reference sequence). The CDR3 loop spans 15 amino acids. The CDR3 region has the DNA TGTGCCAGCAGCCGAACCGGGACAGTTCCCAACGAGCAGTACTTC. Translating it yields CASSRTGTVPNEQYF.

The table lists this clone with a few counts. CDR3 nucleotide sequence: TGTGCCAGCAGTGGGACTAGGGGACCGAATGAGCAGTTCTTC. Translation: CASSGTRGPNEQFF. This chain connects TRBV2 to TRBJ2-1, with TRBD2 matching over 7 bases. Germline loops: CDR1 SNHLY, CDR2 FYNNEI. V trimming: 4 bases; J trimming: 7 bases; junction bases outside the gene matches: 7. The CDR3 length is 14 residues.

The chain has TRBV7-9 and TRBJ1-4, with 9 bases aligning to TRBD1. Germline V gives CDR1 SEHNR, CDR2 FQNEAQ (reference sequence). Trimming removed 2 bases from V and 0 bases from J; junction bases left unmatched: 7. The CDR3 spans 18 residues. CDR3: CASSLFTGGLTTNEKLFF. The CDR3, as DNA: TGTGCCAGCAGCTTATTCACAGGGGGCCTCACAACTAATGAAAAACTGTTTTTT. Full variable domain (outside the CDR3, taken from reference TRBV7-9 and TRBJ1-4): DTGVSQNPRHKITKRGQNVTFRCDPISEHNRLYWYRQTLGQGPEFLTYFQNEAQLEKSRLLSDRFSAERPKGSFSTLEIQRTEQGDSAMYLCASSLFTGGLTTNEKLFFGSGTQLSVL.

This chain joins TRBV16 and TRBJ1-6; D may be TRBD1 (5 bases). Deletions cut 2 bases from V and 6 bases from J, with 11 bases between. The CDR3 spans 15 residues. Germline lookup yields CDR1 KGHSY and CDR2 FQNENV. CDR3 loop: CASSQHGQGNSPLHF. For the CDR3, the DNA is TGTGCCAGCAGCCAACACGGGCAGGGTAATTCACCCCTCCACTTT.

The chain has TRBV6-2 or TRBV6-3 and TRBJ2-1; D ambiguous. Germline V lookup: CDR1 MNHEY, CDR2 SVGEGT. The CDR3 is 15 amino acids. V was cut by 5 bases and J by 3 bases, with 14 bases left in between. This CDR3 reads CASSVRVHIYNEQFF. CDR3 DNA sequence: TGTGCCAGCAGTGTACGGGTTCACATCTACAATGAGCAGTTCTTC.

The chain combines TRBV2 with TRBJ2-6; D is possibly TRBD1 (6 bases). The CDR3 totals 17 residues. In germline, CDR1 is SNHLY, CDR2 FYNNEI. Deletions cut 4 bases from V and 2 bases from J, with 15 bases between. The CDR3 region is CASSGLAGAPGANVLTF. For the CDR3, the DNA is TGTGCCAGCAGTGGGTTGGCAGGGGCCCCTGGGGCCAACGTCCTGACTTTC. Based on the CDR3 plus reference TRBV2 and TRBJ2-6, the full variable domain is EPEVTQTPSHQVTQMGQEVILRCVPISNHLYFYWYRQILGQKVEFLVSFYNNEISEKSEIFDDQFSVERPDGSNFTLKIRSTKLEDSAMYFCASSGLAGAPGANVLTFGAGSRLTVL.